These 27 T cell receptor beta chains came from one sample sequenced in a study of siplizumab effects on memory and regulatory T cells. This table comes from immunoSEQ multiplex PCR, and its TCRdb copy is limited to in-frame clones, with some not included. The data show under 110,000 clones, with around 90% seen just once and more than 10% held by the top ten. The sample taken for sequencing was non-Treg CD4+ T cells sorted from blood. These receptors were taken from a human donor in good health.

The CDR3: CAWGQGNGANVLTF. In nucleotides, the CDR3 is TGTGCCTGGGGACAGGGGAACGGGGCCAACGTCCTGACTTTC. The gene calls are TRBV30 and TRBJ2-6, with 9 positions matching TRBD1. The CDR3 consists of 14 residues. The germline CDR1 and CDR2 sequences are GTSNPN and SVGIG (reference sequence). V trimming: 5 bases; J trimming: 4 bases; junction bases outside the gene matches: 3.

This clone was counted once. V and J are TRBV2 and TRBJ1-5, with 7 bases that match TRBD1. J was trimmed by 6 bases and V by 4 bases; bases with no gene match: 6. Looked up from germline, CDR1 is SNHLY and CDR2 is FYNNEI. The CDR3 runs 14 residues. In DNA form, the CDR3 reads TGTGCCAGCAGTGGTAGACAGGGCACTCAGCCCCAGCATTTT. Translated, it gives CASSGRQGTQPQHF.

This chain joins TRBV7-2 and TRBJ2-5; D unclear. V lost 0 bases to trimming and J lost 3 bases, with 2 bases between them. Germline loops: CDR1 SGHTA, CDR2 FQGNSA. The CDR3 loop spans 12 amino acids. The CDR3 here is CASSLAKETQYF. The DNA of the CDR3 is TGTGCCAGCAGCTTAGCGAAAGAGACCCAGTACTTC.

V is TRBV19 and J is TRBJ1-2, with 10 nucleotides matching TRBD1. The germline gives CDR1 LNHDA, CDR2 SQIVND (reference sequence). The trim removed 4 bases at V and 3 bases at J, leaving 5 bases unmatched. The CDR3 loop spans 15 amino acids. The CDR3 loop is CASSRAGTGDYGYTF. For the CDR3, the DNA is TGTGCCAGTAGTAGAGCCGGGACAGGGGACTATGGCTACACCTTC.

The chain has TRBV19 and TRBJ2-2; either TRBD1 or TRBD2 may supply D (5 bases each). The germline gives CDR1 LNHDA, CDR2 SQIVND (reference sequence). V was clipped by 5 bases and J by 2 bases, with 9 bases between them. The CDR3 loop spans 14 amino acids. CDR3 sequence (DNA): TGTGCCAGTAGTGGGGGTGGAAACACCGGGGAGCTGTTTTTT. Encoded protein: CASSGGGNTGELFF.

V gene TRBV19 combines with J gene TRBJ1-3, with a possible D match to TRBD1 (5 bases). Germline values: CDR1 LNHDA, CDR2 SQIVND (reference sequence). The ends were cut back, 9 bases at V and 0 bases at J, with 18 bases in the middle. This CDR3 has 16 residues. For the CDR3, the DNA is TGTGCCAGCGGGGACCGGGGCTCGGACTCTGGAAACACCATATATTTT. This codes for CASGDRGSDSGNTIYF.

This clone was observed a single time. This sequence joins TRBV27 and TRBJ1-4; tentatively, D is TRBD1 (5 bases). Germline-derived CDR1 and CDR2 are MNHEY and SMNVEV (reference sequence). The CDR3 totals 13 residues. Trimming took 3 bases from V and 7 from J, leaving 9 bases between them. This CDR3 reads CASSFEGTEKLFF. In nucleotides, the CDR3 is TGTGCCAGCAGTTTTGAGGGGACTGAAAAACTGTTTTTT.

The chain joins TRBV4-1 to TRBJ1-5; no clear D. Germline CDR1 MGHRA, CDR2 YSYEKL. Trimming stripped 2 bases from V and 0 bases from J, with 14 bases between. The CDR3 totals 17 residues. The CDR3 DNA reads TGCGCCAGCAGCCAATTGATTTTGCAAGATAGCAATCAGCCCCAGCATTTT. This translates into CASSQLILQDSNQPQHF.

V is TRBV6-1 and J is TRBJ2-7; the match to TRBD1 covers 9 bases. This CDR3 is 15 amino acids long. The trim removed 2 bases at V and 5 bases at J, leaving 7 bases unmatched. The germline gives CDR1 MNHNS, CDR2 SASEGT. The CDR3 DNA is TGTGCCAGCAGTGAATCTGGGACAGGGCGCGACGAGCAGTACTTC. It translates to CASSESGTGRDEQYF.

This rearrangement joins TRBV10-3 to TRBJ2-1; TRBD2 might be the D (5 bases). The CDR3 is 15 amino acids. Per the germline V gene, CDR1 is ENHRY and CDR2 is SYGVKD. V was cut by 0 bases and J by 3 bases, with 9 bases left in between. CDR3 coding DNA: TGTGCCATCAGTGAGTCGGGAGAATTCTACAATGAGCAGTTCTTC. Translating it yields CAISESGEFYNEQFF.

The chain links TRBV19 to TRBJ1-5, with D hard to call. V lost 1 base, J lost 0 bases, and 4 bases lay in between. The V gene's germline CDR1 is LNHDA and CDR2 SQIVND (reference sequence). There are 14 residues in the CDR3. The CDR3 bases are TGTGCCAGTAGTATAGGGGATAGCAATCAGCCCCAGCATTTT. Translated, it gives CASSIGDSNQPQHF.

The rearrangement joins TRBV7-9 to TRBJ1-4, with a tentative D call TRBD1 (6 bases). This CDR3 has 17 amino acids. CDR1 is SEHNR and CDR2 is FQNEAQ in the germline V gene (reference sequence). Trimming took 1 base from V and 6 from J, leaving 18 bases between them. The DNA of the CDR3 is TGTGCCAGCAGCTTAGGACCCCTCGGGGGCAGAGATGAAAAACTGTTTTTT. Its protein is CASSLGPLGGRDEKLFF.

The chain uses TRBV2 and TRBJ2-3; D is ambiguous. The CDR3 is 14 residues long. Trimming removed 5 bases at V and 1 base at J, with 10 bases between. Germline V lookup: CDR1 SNHLY, CDR2 FYNNEI. CDR3 sequence: CASSQARGTDTQYF. In nucleotides, the CDR3 is TGTGCCAGCAGTCAGGCTAGAGGCACAGATACGCAGTATTTT. The whole variable domain, remainder taken from reference TRBV2 and TRBJ2-3, is EPEVTQTPSHQVTQMGQEVILRCVPISNHLYFYWYRQILGQKVEFLVSFYNNEISEKSEIFDDQFSVERPDGSNFTLKIRSTKLEDSAMYFCASSQARGTDTQYFGPGTRLTVL.

This clone was found a few times. The chain recombines TRBV11-3 with TRBJ2-7; D may be TRBD1 (6 bases). The ends were cut back, 0 bases at V and 5 bases at J, with 11 bases in the middle. Germline V gene sequence: CDR1 SGHNT, CDR2 YENEEA. This CDR3 region has 14 residues. Written as DNA, the CDR3 is TGTGCCAGCAGCTTAGAACAGGGCGCCCACGAGCAGTACTTC. The encoded protein is CASSLEQGAHEQYF.

This sequence joins TRBV5-6 and TRBJ2-2; possibly TRBD1 for D (5 bases). Looked up from germline, CDR1 is SGHDT and CDR2 is YYEEEE. Trimming pared 7 bases from V and 2 bases from J, leaving 12 bases between. This CDR3 is built from 14 residues. CDR3 residues: CASLSDKNTGELFF. CDR3 in DNA: TGTGCCAGCCTCTCGGACAAAAACACCGGGGAGCTGTTTTTT.

This chain links TRBV14 with TRBJ2-5; D is perhaps TRBD1 or TRBD2 (6 bases each). The DNA end is a closer match to TRBJ2-7, so the J assignment may be wrong. The CDR3 runs to 13 residues. CDR1 and CDR2 (germline): SGHDN, FVKESK. The CDR3 region is CASSPYTGAEQYF. CDR3 nucleotide sequence: TGTGCCAGCAGCCCATATACGGGGGCCGAGCAGTACTTC.

The CDR3: CASSHYGGDTEAFF. In DNA, the CDR3 is TGTGCCAGCAGCCACTATGGGGGGGACACTGAAGCTTTCTTT. The chain couples TRBV6-1 to TRBJ1-1; D is possibly TRBD1 (5 bases). Looked up from germline, CDR1 is MNHNS and CDR2 is SASEGT. Trimming pared 6 bases from V and 3 bases from J, leaving 14 bases between. CDR3 length: 14 amino acids.

The CDR3 DNA sequence: TGCGCCAGCAGCCCAGGGGGCAACCCCTACGAGCAGTACTTC. Translating it yields CASSPGGNPYEQYF. J is TRBJ2-7 and V is TRBV5-1, with TRBD1 matching over 8 bases. V gave up 4 bases and J gave up 2 bases; unmatched junction bases: 5. Germline loops: CDR1 SGHRS, CDR2 YFSETQ. This CDR3 has 14 amino acids. Based on the CDR3 plus reference TRBV5-1 and TRBJ2-7, the full variable domain is KAGVTQTPRYLIKTRGQQVTLSCSPISGHRSVSWYQQTPGQGLQFLFEYFSETQRNKGNFPGRFSGRQFSNSRSEMNVSTLELGDSALYLCASSPGGNPYEQYFGPGTRLTVT.

This chain's CDR3 is CASSQGQGNNQPQHF. CDR3 coding DNA: TGTGCCAGTAGCCAGGGACAGGGGAACAATCAGCCCCAGCATTTT. V and J are TRBV19 and TRBJ1-5, with 10 bases aligning to TRBD1. Per the germline V gene, CDR1 is LNHDA and CDR2 is SQIVND (reference sequence). V shed 6 bases, J shed 3 bases, and the junction held 5 bases outside the gene matches. The CDR3 contains 15 residues. The full variable domain, completed using reference TRBV19 and TRBJ1-5, is DGGITQSPKYLFRKEGQNVTLSCEQNLNHDAMYWYRQDPGQGLRLIYYSQIVNDFQKGDIAEGYSVSREKKESFPLTVTSAQKNPTAFYLCASSQGQGNNQPQHFGDGTRLSIL.

Here the CDR3 reads CAWSRADSPLHF. The CDR3 DNA reads TGTGCCTGGAGTCGTGCGGATTCACCCCTCCACTTT. The chain uses TRBV30 and TRBJ1-6; no clear D gene. V was trimmed by 2 bases and J by 8 bases, leaving 7 bases between them. CDR1 and CDR2 from the germline V gene are GTSNPN and SVGIG (reference sequence). This CDR3 has 12 residues.

The V and J genes are TRBV5-8 and TRBJ1-3; 9 nucleotides agree with TRBD1. Looked up from germline, CDR1 is SGHTS and CDR2 is YDEGEE. CDR3 length: 16 residues. V trimming: 4 bases; J trimming: 2 bases; junction bases outside the gene matches: 7. The CDR3 DNA is TGTGCCAGCAGCCACAGGACAGGGGCGGCTGGAAACACCATATATTTT. This codes for CASSHRTGAAGNTIYF.

For this clone: Distinct nucleotide sequences in the sample also encode this CDR3. The rearrangement links TRBV7-3 to TRBJ2-1; 7 bases are a match to TRBD2. The CDR3 runs 16 residues. The germline V gene encodes CDR1 SGHTA and CDR2 FQGTGA. Trimming took 1 base from V and 3 from J; bases not matched to a gene: 6. The CDR3 region is CASSLNGGSSYNEQFF. CDR3 nucleotide sequence: TGTGCCAGCAGCTTAAATGGCGGGAGTAGCTACAATGAGCAGTTCTTC. The full variable domain, its missing parts supplied by reference TRBV7-3 and TRBJ2-1, is GAGVSQTPSNKVTEKGKYVELRCDPISGHTALYWYRQSLGQGPEFLIYFQGTGAADDSGLPNDRFFAVRPEGSVSTLKIQRTERGDSAVYLCASSLNGGSSYNEQFFGPGTRLTVL.

The rearrangement joins TRBV12-5 to TRBJ2-5; 13 nucleotides agree with TRBD2. Germline V gene data show CDR1 as LGHNT and CDR2 as FRNRAP. Trimming removed 5 bases from V and 11 bases from J; junction bases left unmatched: 11. This CDR3 comprises 15 residues. The CDR3 protein is CASGPTRTSGGQQYF. The CDR3 DNA sequence: TGTGCTAGTGGTCCCACGAGGACTAGCGGGGGACAGCAGTACTTC.

A remark on this clone: One end of the junction fails to match germline, which may point to a read error. This chain links TRBV9 with TRBJ2-2; D gene uncertain. The CDR3 covers 14 residues. Germline V lookup: CDR1 SGDLS, CDR2 YYNGEE. CDR3 DNA sequence: TGTGCCAGCAGCGTAGACCCGAAGACCGGGGAGCTGTTTTTT. This sequence encodes CASSVDPKTGELFF.

V usage is TRBV10-3 and J usage is TRBJ1-1, with 8 bases identical to TRBD1. The CDR3 is 13 amino acids. Germline CDR1 and CDR2: ENHRY and SYGVKD. V dropped 5 bases and J dropped 3; count of bases not matched to a gene: 2. CDR3 protein: CAISPGGHTEAFF. CDR3 DNA: TGTGCCATCAGTCCAGGGGGCCACACTGAAGCTTTCTTT.

The chain employs TRBV28 and TRBJ2-7, with 13 bases lining up with TRBD2. There are 20 residues in the CDR3. V was clipped by 4 bases and J by 3 bases; unmatched bases: 18. Looked up from germline, CDR1 is MDHEN and CDR2 is SYDVKM. This CDR3 reads CASSSTSPGLAGEVGYEQYF. The CDR3, as DNA: TGTGCCAGCAGTTCGACAAGCCCCGGACTAGCGGGAGAAGTAGGCTACGAGCAGTACTTC.

This clone came up once. The chain employs TRBV29-1 and TRBJ2-1; D unresolved. The CDR3 extends over 13 amino acids. Deletions cut 4 bases from V and 5 bases from J, with 12 bases between. CDR1 is SQVTM, CDR2 ANQGSEA, per germline. This chain's CDR3 is CSVGASWDNEQFF. CDR3 in DNA: TGCAGCGTTGGGGCATCTTGGGACAATGAGCAGTTCTTC.